Below are 30 T cell receptor delta chains sequenced from a single sample in a study of gamma-delta chains in newborns, infants, children. TCRdb reanalysed the reads with CATT. Of under 5,000 delta-chain clones listed, 2.1% are singletons. Source material: blood. The receptor set was obtained from a child who was a newborn, infant or young child, either healthy, febrile or measles-vaccinated (not recorded which).

On this clone: A read error is the likely source, as a far larger clone sits one nucleotide away. The CDR3 region has the DNA TGTGCTCTTGGGTCCCAAGGGGCTGGCCCACGTGCCACTGGGGGATACGCGGAATTTAAACTCATCTTT. It is translated as CALGSQGAGPRATGGYAEFKLIF. This rearrangement joins TRDV1 to TRDJ1, with 13 bases identical to TRDD3. Germline V gene data show CDR1 as TSWWSYY and CDR2 as QGS. Germline trimming cut 5 bases from V and 7 bases from J; bases unmatched to any gene: 31. This CDR3 is built from 23 residues.

For this clone: The protein TCRdb gives is from a much larger clone and does not agree with this DNA's translation at residue 15, likely a read error; the protein shown here comes from the DNA. The chain joins TRDV1 to TRDJ2; 11 positions match TRDD3. This CDR3 comprises 21 residues. Germline trimming cut 0 bases from V and 4 bases from J; bases unmatched to any gene: 16. Per the germline V gene, CDR1 is TSWWSYY and CDR2 is QGS. The CDR3 reads CALGELGLPPALGDTTAQLFF. The CDR3 DNA sequence: TGTGCTCTTGGGGAACTAGGGCTTCCCCCGGCGCTGGGGGATACGACAGCACAACTCTTCTTT.

This clone occurred a few times. TCRdb shows a much larger clone's protein in place of this DNA's translation, and the two differ at residue 3, likely through a read error; the protein shown is translated from the DNA. This chain connects TRDV2 to TRDJ3, with TRDD3 matching over 13 bases. This CDR3 region has 20 residues. Germline-derived CDR1 and CDR2 are GEAIGNYY and EKD. The CDR3 nucleotides are TGTGCCCGTGACAGACTGGGGGATACGCGGAGCTCCTGGGACACCCGACAGATGTTTTTC. It specifies CARDRLGDTRSSWDTRQMFF.

This clone was seen only a few times. TCRdb's entry gives the protein of a much larger clone, which mismatches this DNA's translation at residue 10, likely from a read error; the protein reported here is translated from the DNA. Distinct nucleotide sequences in the sample also encode this CDR3. V is TRDV2 and J is TRDJ2, with TRDD3 identical over 10 bases. This CDR3 spans 13 amino acids. Germline values: CDR1 GEAIGNYY, CDR2 EKD. The CDR3 region has the DNA TGTGCCTGCGACACCTGGGGGATAGCACGACTCTTCTTT. Translating it yields CACDTWGIARLFF.

Details on this clone: TCRdb's protein, taken from a much larger clone, differs from this DNA's translation at residue 11, likely owing to a read error; the protein displayed comes from the DNA. Here the CDR3 reads CASLGDTLTALLFF. DNA for the CDR3: TGTGCCTCCCTGGGGGATACGTTGACAGCACTACTCTTCTTT. The chain recombines TRDV3 with TRDJ2; TRDD3 matches 12 bases. The CDR3 length is 14 residues. Germline-derived CDR1 and CDR2 are TVYSNPD and GDNSRS (reference sequence). Looking up the rest from reference TRDV3 and TRDJ2 gives the full variable domain: CDKVTQSSPDQTVASGSEVVLLCTYDTVYSNPDLFWYRIRPDYSFQFVFYGDNSRSEGADFTQGRFSVKHILTQKAFHLVISPVRTEDSATYYCASLGDTLTALLFFGKGTQLIVEP.

A few counts support this clone. A far larger clone lies a single base away; this is likely a read error. The rearrangement joins TRDV2 to TRDJ3; a weak D match, TRDD3 (6 bases). With 0 bases removed from V and 2 bases from J, the gap between germline ends came to 13 bases. Germline CDR1 and CDR2: GEAIGNYY and EKD. This CDR3 contains 18 residues. CDR3 DNA sequence: TGTGCCTGTGACACCGGGGATTTCTACCCCTGGGACACCCGACAGATGTTTTTC. This sequence encodes CACDTGDFYPWDTRQMFF.

This chain connects TRDV2 to TRDJ3; 12 nucleotides agree with TRDD3. Trimming cost V 2 bases and J 0 bases; bases outside gene matches: 4. Looked up from germline, CDR1 is GEAIGNYY and CDR2 is EKD. The CDR3 is 19 amino acids. The CDR3 DNA is TGTGCCTGTGACATACTGGGGGATACCGACTCCTGGGACACCCGACAGATGTTTTTC. Protein: CACDILGDTDSWDTRQMFF.

Regarding this clone: This DNA's translation and the protein TCRdb lists, from a much larger clone, do not match at residue 10, likely due to a read error; the protein shown is translated from the DNA. This sequence joins TRDV1 and TRDJ2, with a weak D call TRDD3 (5 bases). Germline-derived CDR1 and CDR2 are TSWWSYY and QGS. V was clipped by 1 base and J by 0 bases, with 18 bases between them. This CDR3 contains 19 residues. The CDR3 nucleotides read TGTGCTCTTGGGGAACCTACTACGGGGGCCAAAGCTTTGACAGCACAACTCTTCTTT. It yields the protein CALGEPTTGAKALTAQLFF.

This clone was recorded a few times. With a far larger clone one base away, a read error is the likely cause. The same CDR3 arises from other DNA sequences in this sample as well. The genes are TRDV2 and TRDJ2; TRDD3 matches at 13 bases. Germline loops: CDR1 GEAIGNYY, CDR2 EKD. This CDR3 comprises 15 residues. CDR3 region: CACDVLGDTTAQLFF. CDR3 in DNA: TGTGCCTGTGACGTACTGGGGGATACGACAGCACAGCTCTTCTTT.

This clone was observed a handful of times. The amino acid sequence in TCRdb belongs to a much larger clone and departs from this DNA's translation at residue 4, likely a sequencing read error; the sequence shown is translated from the DNA. The V call is TRAV29/DV5, the J call TRDJ1, with TRDD3 identical over 9 bases. The trim removed 4 bases at V and 2 bases at J, leaving 12 bases unmatched. CDR1 and CDR2 from the germline V gene are NSMFDY and ISSIKDK. The CDR3 is 16 residues long. The CDR3 loop is CAACARVGDKTDKLIF. The CDR3 DNA reads TGTGCAGCATGCGCGAGGGTGGGGGATAAAACCGATAAACTCATCTTT.

This clone was seen a few times. TCRdb assigns this DNA the protein of a much larger clone, which departs from its translation at residue 18; this likely reflects a read error, and the protein shown comes from translating the DNA. The genes are TRDV2 and TRDJ3; 13 nucleotides agree with TRDD3. This CDR3 is built from 20 residues. Germline CDR1 reads GEAIGNYY; CDR2 reads EKD. CDR3 sequence reads: CACDRLGDTRSSWDTRQTFF. CDR3 bases: TGTGCCTGTGACAGACTGGGGGATACGCGGAGCTCCTGGGACACCCGACAGACGTTTTTC.

This clone was recorded a few times. V and J are TRDV2 and TRDJ2; 8 nucleotides agree with TRDD3. The CDR3 consists of 17 residues. Per the germline V gene, CDR1 is GEAIGNYY and CDR2 is EKD. J gave up 0 bases and V 3 bases, and 8 bases lay outside the gene matches. Written as DNA, the CDR3 is TGTGCCTGTGACCCCTTGGGGGATCTAGCTTTGACAGCACAACTCTTCTTT. Protein sequence: CACDPLGDLALTAQLFF.

This clone was counted once. V usage is TRDV2 and J usage is TRDJ2, with TRDD3 matching over 10 bases. The V gene end was trimmed by 0 bases and the J gene end by 7 bases; junction bases not matched to a gene: 7. Germline CDR1 is GEAIGNYY and CDR2 is EKD. The CDR3 is 16 residues long. This chain's CDR3 is CACDTWGIQGVAQLFF. The CDR3 region has the DNA TGTGCCTGTGACACCTGGGGGATACAAGGAGTAGCACAACTCTTCTTT.

This clone is labeled medium-sized. V gene TRDV3 combines with J gene TRDJ1; D perhaps matches TRDD3 (6 bases). The CDR3 totals 14 residues. With 2 bases removed from V and 0 bases from J, the gap between germline ends came to 13 bases. CDR1 and CDR2 from the germline V gene are TVYSNPD and GDNSRS (reference sequence). DNA for the CDR3: TGTGCCTTTCGGGAAACTGGGTACACCGATAAACTCATCTTT. Its protein is CAFRETGYTDKLIF. Full variable domain (remainder filled in from reference TRDV3 and TRDJ1): CDKVTQSSPDQTVASGSEVVLLCTYDTVYSNPDLFWYRIRPDYSFQFVFYGDNSRSEGADFTQGRFSVKHILTQKAFHLVISPVRTEDSATYYCAFRETGYTDKLIFGKGTRVTVEP.

V and J are TRDV2 and TRDJ3; 7 bases fit TRDD3. V was pared by 1 base and J by 0 bases, with 5 bases of the junction left unmatched. The V gene's germline CDR1 is GEAIGNYY and CDR2 EKD. This CDR3 region has 18 residues. CDR3 in amino acids: CACDTLGVISWDTRQMFF. CDR3 nucleotide sequence: TGTGCCTGTGACACTCTGGGGGTTATCTCCTGGGACACCCGACAGATGTTTTTC.

A few counts support this clone. A read error is the likely source, as a far larger clone sits one nucleotide away. Different DNA sequences within this sample yield the same CDR3. The chain employs TRDV1 and TRDJ1; no reliable D call. Germline V gives CDR1 TSWWSYY, CDR2 QGS. The CDR3 loop spans 17 amino acids. The CDR3: CALGELGKVTEADKLIF. The CDR3 DNA reads as TGTGCTCTTGGGGAACTAGGAAAAGTTACTGAGGCCGATAAACTAATCTTT.

This clone was recorded a few times. This likely traces to a read error, being one base from a far larger clone. Other nucleotide sequences from this sample produce the same CDR3. The chain links TRDV2 to TRDJ3, with 9 bases lining up with TRDD3. With 0 bases clipped from V and 0 bases from J, the junction kept 8 bases outside the gene matches. This CDR3 spans 20 amino acids. Germline V gives CDR1 GEAIGNYY, CDR2 EKD. CDR3 DNA sequence: TGTGCCTGTGACACCGTACTGGGGGACACGAGCTCCTGGGACACCCGACAGATGTTTTTC. It codes for CACDTVLGDTSSWDTRQMFF.

A remark on this clone: One end of the junction fails to match germline, which may point to a read error. This rearrangement joins TRDV2 to TRDJ3, with TRDD3 matching over 10 bases. CDR1 is GEAIGNYY, CDR2 EKD, per germline. The CDR3 consists of 18 residues. CDR3: CARDTGGYAAWGTRQTFF. The CDR3 DNA follows: TGTGCCCGTGACACGGGGGGATACGCGGCCTGGGGCACCCGACAGACGTTTTTC.

Of note for this clone: With only one base between it and a far larger clone, this is likely a read error. At the DNA level, this CDR3 is encoded by other sequences in the same sample as well. This chain joins TRAV29/DV5 and TRDJ3, with 11 bases matching TRDD3. The CDR3 is 18 amino acids. CDR1 NSMFDY and CDR2 ISSIKDK come from the germline V gene. The CDR3 reads CAASVLGDSSWDTRQMFF. In DNA form, the CDR3 reads TGTGCCGCAAGCGTACTGGGGGATAGCTCCTGGGACACCCGACAGATGTTTTTC.

This clone was counted only a few times. TCRdb has a much larger clone's protein, which differs at residue 5 from the translation of this DNA, likely because of a read error; what is shown is the protein translated from the DNA. J is TRDJ3 and V is TRDV2, with 7 bases matching TRDD3. V lost 2 bases, J lost 0 bases, and 12 bases stayed unmatched. CDR3 length equals 20 residues. Germline CDR1 reads GEAIGNYY; CDR2 reads EKD. The CDR3 spells CACDIGGLGANSWDTRQMFF. In DNA, the CDR3 is TGTGCCTGTGACATCGGTGGTCTGGGGGCTAACTCCTGGGACACCCGACAGATGTTTTTC.

Worth noting for this clone: The TCRdb protein comes from a much larger clone and disagrees with this DNA's translation at residue 8, likely due to a read error; the protein given here is derived from the DNA. V and J are TRDV3 and TRDJ1, with TRDD3 matching over 8 bases. Per the germline V gene, CDR1 is TVYSNPD and CDR2 is GDNSRS (reference sequence). This CDR3 spans 16 amino acids. Germline trimming cut 3 bases from V and 3 bases from J; bases unmatched to any gene: 15. CDR3: CALGNWGMREADKLIF. CDR3 coding DNA: TGTGCCTTGGGGAATTGGGGGATGCGAGAGGCCGATAAACTCATCTTT.

This clone has only a few counts. A far larger clone differs by one base, so this is likely a read error. The limits of the CDR3 on the DNA are not certain, so only TCRdb's listed CDR3 is given. J is TRDJ2 and V is TRDV1; TRDD3 was called by the table and not checked on the DNA. Looked up from germline, CDR1 is TSWWSYY and CDR2 is QGS. The CDR3 extends over 18 residues, inclusive of both ends. The CDR3 sequence is CALGELPPFTTLTAQLFF.

This clone was counted between two and nine times. A far larger clone is one base from this, pointing to a likely read error. The sample holds other DNA sequences that translate to the same CDR3. The chain recombines TRDV2 with TRDJ3; 9 positions agree with TRDD3. Losses at the gene ends were 0 bases for V and 4 bases for J; bases not matched to a gene: 12. Germline V gives CDR1 GEAIGNYY, CDR2 EKD. The CDR3 runs to 20 residues. CDR3 DNA: TGTGCCTGTGACACCGGTACCGGGGGATACACGGCTTGGGACACCCGACAGATGTTTTTC. It translates to CACDTGTGGYTAWDTRQMFF.

By its share, this clone is medium-sized. The chain is built from TRDV1 and TRDJ1; D is possibly TRDD3 (5 bases). The CDR3 has 17 amino acids. V was pared by 0 bases and J by 0 bases, with 14 bases between. Germline V gene lookup returns CDR1 TSWWSYY and CDR2 QGS. The CDR3 sequence is CALGELAGGAYTDKLIF. CDR3 sequence (DNA): TGTGCTCTTGGGGAACTGGCCGGGGGTGCGTACACCGATAAACTCATCTTT.

Details on this clone: A single base is all that separates this from a far larger clone, so a read error is likely. This specimen includes other DNA sequences encoding the same CDR3. CDR3 sequence reads: CALFPSYWGISWTDKLIF. The CDR3 nucleotides read TGTGCCCTTTTTCCTTCCTACTGGGGGATAAGCTGGACCGATAAACTCATCTTT. The chain is built from TRDV1 and TRDJ1; 11 nucleotides line up with TRDD3. Germline V gene lookup returns CDR1 TSWWSYY and CDR2 QGS. There are 18 residues in the CDR3.

A remark on this clone: The translation of this DNA and the TCRdb protein of a much larger clone differ at residue 8, probably owing to a read error; the protein shown here is translated from the DNA. The chain has TRDV2 and TRDJ3, with 9 bases lining up with TRDD3. J lost 0 bases, V lost 4 bases, and 3 bases had no gene match. Germline CDR1 reads GEAIGNYY; CDR2 reads EKD. The CDR3 has 17 residues. CDR3 residues: CACEYWGNSWDTRQMFF. CDR3 in DNA: TGTGCCTGTGAATACTGGGGGAACTCCTGGGACACCCGACAGATGTTTTTC.

As to this clone: TCRdb assigns this DNA the protein of a much larger clone, which departs from its translation at residue 16; this likely reflects a read error, and the protein shown comes from translating the DNA. The chain is built from TRDV1 and TRDJ1, with D perhaps TRDD3 (7 bases). The CDR3 spans 19 residues. Germline CDR1 reads TSWWSYY; CDR2 reads QGS. CDR3 DNA sequence: TGTGCTCTTGGGGAACCCCGAACTTCCTTACTGGGGTACACCGATAGACTCATCTTT. Its protein product is CALGEPRTSLLGYTDRLIF.

This clone occurred a few times. Given a far larger clone just one base away, this is likely a sequencing read error. The same CDR3 is also encoded by other DNA sequences in this sample. V gene TRDV2 combines with J gene TRDJ3, with TRDD3 matching 8 bases. Germline V gene data show CDR1 as GEAIGNYY and CDR2 as EKD. The V segment lost 4 bases and the J segment 0 bases; nucleotides outside the gene matches: 4. CDR3 length: 17 amino acids. CDR3 DNA sequence: TGTGCCTGTGATACCTGGGGGAGCTCCTGGGACACCCGACAGATGTTTTTC. This encodes CACDTWGSSWDTRQMFF.

This clone appeared a few times. TCRdb lists the protein of a much larger clone for this DNA, which differs at residue 8, so this is likely a read error; the protein given here is translated from the DNA itself. V usage is TRDV2 and J usage is TRDJ3; no firm D call. CDR3 length: 18 residues. CDR1 GEAIGNYY and CDR2 EKD come from the germline V gene. V was trimmed by 0 bases and J by 0 bases, leaving 11 bases between them. The CDR3 nucleotides read TGTGCCTGTGACACCGTACTGTGGGACTCCTGGGACACCCGACAGATGTTTTTC. It translates to CACDTVLWDSWDTRQMFF.

This clone has only a few counts. A single base is all that separates this from a far larger clone, so a read error is likely. Additional DNA sequences in this sample encode the identical CDR3. This rearrangement joins TRDV2 to TRDJ3; 13 nucleotides match TRDD3. The CDR3 runs to 20 residues. Germline V gene lookup returns CDR1 GEAIGNYY and CDR2 EKD. The CDR3 loop is CACDRPTGGYASWDTRQMFF. CDR3 coding DNA: TGTGCCTGTGACCGTCCTACTGGGGGATACGCTTCCTGGGACACCAGACAGATGTTTTTC.